These T cell receptor beta chains were read from a single sample in a study of cytomegalovirus exposure and HLA in healthy donors. Assay used: immunoSEQ multiplex PCR; TCRdb lists only in-frame clones, some missing. Of around 150,000 clones detected, roughly 80% appear once; the ten largest clones hold 11%. The specimen was PBMCs. The receptor set was obtained from a young man in good health and CMV-seropositive. Both conserved end residues are part of each CDR3. Each record gives: J gene, V gene, D gene, clone size, CDR3 DNA, CDR3 protein. D genes are given only for firm matches. Clone size is given for some rows only: seen once, a few or many times, or a class if the clone is expanded.

j_gene: TRBJ2-1
v_gene: TRBV19
d_gene: TRBD2
abundance: -
CDR3nt: TGTGCCAGTAGTATAGGTTTCGAGCGGGAGGGCCGCAATGAGCAGTTCTTC
CDR3aa: CASSIGFEREGRNEQFF

j_gene: TRBJ2-5
v_gene: TRBV2
d_gene: TRBD1
abundance: -
CDR3nt: TGTGCCGGGTCGAGGGACAGGGTAAAAGAGACCCAGTACTTC
CDR3aa: CAGSRDRVKETQYF

j_gene: TRBJ2-7
v_gene: TRBV28
d_gene: -
abundance: -
CDR3nt: TGTGCCAGCAGCACCACCTACGAGCAGTACTTC
CDR3aa: CASSTTYEQYF

j_gene: TRBJ1-6
v_gene: TRBV14
d_gene: -
abundance: few
CDR3nt: TGTGCCAGCAGCCAAGGCGGGTTTCGTTCACCCCTCCACTTT
CDR3aa: CASSQGGFRSPLHF

j_gene: TRBJ2-7
v_gene: TRBV10-3
d_gene: -
abundance: -
CDR3nt: TGTGCCATCAGCGCTCTGGGCAGCCCAGGAGGGGACGAGCAGTACTTC
CDR3aa: CAISALGSPGGDEQYF

j_gene: TRBJ2-1
v_gene: TRBV7-9
d_gene: TRBD1
abundance: -
CDR3nt: TGTGCCAGCAGCCGGACAGGCCCAAAATTGGGCAATGAGCAGTTCTTC
CDR3aa: CASSRTGPKLGNEQFF

j_gene: TRBJ2-7
v_gene: TRBV7-2
d_gene: TRBD2
abundance: -
CDR3nt: TGTGCCAGCAGCTTAGGGGCTAGCGGGAGGTTGTCCTACGAGCAGTACTTC
CDR3aa: CASSLGASGRLSYEQYF

j_gene: TRBJ1-1
v_gene: TRBV28
d_gene: -
abundance: -
CDR3nt: TGTGCCAGCAGTCCCCCGCCGGTGAACACTGAAGCTTTCTTT
CDR3aa: CASSPPPVNTEAFF

j_gene: TRBJ1-5
v_gene: TRBV5-1
d_gene: -
abundance: -
CDR3nt: TGCGCCAGCAGCTTGGGTGAGGGACACCAAAATCAGCCCCAGCATTTT
CDR3aa: CASSLGEGHQNQPQHF

j_gene: TRBJ1-4
v_gene: TRBV6-5
d_gene: -
abundance: -
CDR3nt: TGTGCCAGCAGTTTAGCCCCAACTAATGAAAAACTGTTTTTT
CDR3aa: CASSLAPTNEKLFF

j_gene: TRBJ2-2
v_gene: TRBV11-2
d_gene: TRBD2
abundance: -
CDR3nt: TGTGCCAGCAGCTTAACTCCGGGACTAGGAAACACCGGGGAGCTGTTTTTT
CDR3aa: CASSLTPGLGNTGELFF

j_gene: TRBJ1-6
v_gene: TRBV5-1
d_gene: -
abundance: -
CDR3nt: TGCGCCAGCAGCTTTTCCGGGACAATGAATTCACCCCTCCACTTT
CDR3aa: CASSFSGTMNSPLHF

j_gene: TRBJ2-7
v_gene: TRBV7-2
d_gene: -
abundance: -
CDR3nt: TGTGCCAGCAGCTTGGTCACAGGGCCCCCGACCTACGAGCAGTACTTC
CDR3aa: CASSLVTGPPTYEQYF

j_gene: TRBJ1-1
v_gene: TRBV6-1
d_gene: -
abundance: few
CDR3nt: TGTGCCAGCAGTGCTCAGGGCATGAACACTGAAGCTTTCTTT
CDR3aa: CASSAQGMNTEAFF

j_gene: TRBJ2-7
v_gene: TRBV11-2
d_gene: -
abundance: -
CDR3nt: TGTGCCAGCAGCCCTAGAGGGGCTAGCGACTCCTACGAGCAGTACTTC
CDR3aa: CASSPRGASDSYEQYF

j_gene: TRBJ2-7
v_gene: TRBV18
d_gene: -
abundance: -
CDR3nt: TGTGCCAGCTCATCCACGGGACTTTTTTCGGCGTCCAACGAGCAGTACTTC
CDR3aa: CASSSTGLFSASNEQYF

j_gene: TRBJ1-5
v_gene: TRBV6-1
d_gene: -
abundance: -
CDR3nt: TGTGCCAGCAGACCAGGAGGGGGCAATCAGCCCCAGCATTTT
CDR3aa: CASRPGGGNQPQHF

j_gene: TRBJ2-3
v_gene: TRBV14
d_gene: -
abundance: -
CDR3nt: TGTGCCAGCAGCCACCCGTCCGGGGCGCAGTATTTT
CDR3aa: CASSHPSGAQYF

j_gene: TRBJ2-5
v_gene: TRBV9
d_gene: TRBD1
abundance: -
CDR3nt: TGTGCCAGCAGCCGTGGGGGGACAGGGAACCAAGAGACCCAGTACTTC
CDR3aa: CASSRGGTGNQETQYF

j_gene: TRBJ1-1
v_gene: TRBV7-2
d_gene: -
abundance: once
CDR3nt: TGTGCCAGCAGCTTAAGAGGAGGGGCCACCCTTGAAGCTTTCTTT
CDR3aa: CASSLRGGATLEAFF

j_gene: TRBJ2-7
v_gene: TRBV5-1
d_gene: TRBD1
abundance: -
CDR3nt: TGCGCCAGCACGGGACAGGGGGTAGCCGAGCAGTACTTC
CDR3aa: CASTGQGVAEQYF

j_gene: TRBJ1-5
v_gene: TRBV6-1
d_gene: -
abundance: -
CDR3nt: TGTGCCAGCATAAGGCAGGGCTCGGGCAATCAGCCCCAGCATTTT
CDR3aa: CASIRQGSGNQPQHF

j_gene: TRBJ2-1
v_gene: TRBV30
d_gene: -
abundance: -
CDR3nt: TGTGCCTGGAGTGGTATCCTAAACAATGAGCAGTTCTTC
CDR3aa: CAWSGILNNEQFF

j_gene: TRBJ2-7
v_gene: TRBV15
d_gene: TRBD2
abundance: -
CDR3nt: TGTGCCACCAGCAGTCAACTAGCGGGAGGCCTCGGGGAGCAGTACTTC
CDR3aa: CATSSQLAGGLGEQYF

j_gene: TRBJ1-2
v_gene: TRBV30
d_gene: -
abundance: -
CDR3nt: TGTGCCTGGACGGAAGCCAGGGGATTCCCCTATGGCTACACCTTC
CDR3aa: CAWTEARGFPYGYTF

j_gene: TRBJ1-3
v_gene: TRBV5-6
d_gene: -
abundance: -
CDR3nt: TGTGCCAGCAGCTTATTCCAAGGGGCTGGCTCTGGAAACACCATATATTTT
CDR3aa: CASSLFQGAGSGNTIYF

j_gene: TRBJ2-5
v_gene: TRBV29-1
d_gene: TRBD1
abundance: few
CDR3nt: TGCAGCGTTGACCCGGGACAGGAAGAGACCCAGTACTTC
CDR3aa: CSVDPGQEETQYF

j_gene: TRBJ1-1
v_gene: TRBV6-1
d_gene: -
abundance: -
CDR3nt: TGTGCCAGCAGTGAAGCAGGGGGTGACACTGAAGCTTTCTTT
CDR3aa: CASSEAGGDTEAFF

j_gene: TRBJ2-7
v_gene: TRBV7-6
d_gene: -
abundance: -
CDR3nt: TGTGCCAGCAGCTCGGAAGGCGGGGCGACCTCCTACGAGCAGTACTTC
CDR3aa: CASSSEGGATSYEQYF

j_gene: TRBJ1-2
v_gene: TRBV28
d_gene: TRBD1
abundance: -
CDR3nt: TGTGCCACTATCCGGGACAGGCCAAACTATGGCTACACCTTC
CDR3aa: CATIRDRPNYGYTF

j_gene: TRBJ2-5
v_gene: TRBV5-1
d_gene: -
abundance: -
CDR3nt: TGCGCCAGCAGCTTGAGTTCGACAGAAGAGACCCAGTACTTC
CDR3aa: CASSLSSTEETQYF

j_gene: TRBJ2-4
v_gene: TRBV7-9
d_gene: -
abundance: -
CDR3nt: TGTGCCAGCAGCTCACCCACGACCAGGAACATTCAGTACTTC
CDR3aa: CASSSPTTRNIQYF

j_gene: TRBJ2-1
v_gene: TRBV7-2
d_gene: -
abundance: -
CDR3nt: TGTGCCAGCAGCGAGCAGGCGCGGGGCTATTCCTACAATGAGCAGTTCTTC
CDR3aa: CASSEQARGYSYNEQFF

j_gene: TRBJ2-1
v_gene: TRBV4-1
d_gene: -
abundance: few
CDR3nt: TGCGCCAGCAGCCTGGCCGGGTCCTACAATGAGCAGTTCTTC
CDR3aa: CASSLAGSYNEQFF

j_gene: TRBJ2-7
v_gene: TRBV6-5
d_gene: TRBD2
abundance: -
CDR3nt: TGTGCCAGCAGAACCGGGGGGGAGCAGTACTTC
CDR3aa: CASRTGGEQYF

j_gene: TRBJ2-7
v_gene: TRBV28
d_gene: -
abundance: few
CDR3nt: TGTGCCAGCGCGGGACCCTCCTACGAGCAGTACTTC
CDR3aa: CASAGPSYEQYF

j_gene: TRBJ1-1
v_gene: TRBV25-1
d_gene: -
abundance: -
CDR3nt: TGTGCCAGCAGTGAATATGACAGAACTGAAGCTTTCTTT
CDR3aa: CASSEYDRTEAFF

j_gene: TRBJ2-1
v_gene: TRBV19
d_gene: TRBD1
abundance: -
CDR3nt: TGTGCCAGCCGGGACAGGGGTGATCATGAGCAGTTCTTC
CDR3aa: CASRDRGDHEQFF

j_gene: TRBJ1-1
v_gene: TRBV7-3
d_gene: TRBD1
abundance: -
CDR3nt: TGTGCCAGCACTGACAGGGGCAACACTGAAGCTTTCTTT
CDR3aa: CASTDRGNTEAFF

j_gene: TRBJ2-3
v_gene: TRBV28
d_gene: TRBD2
abundance: once
CDR3nt: TGTGCCAGCAGTCCCGGGACTAGCGGGAGGACTAAGGGAGCAGATACGCAGTATTTT
CDR3aa: CASSPGTSGRTKGADTQYF

j_gene: TRBJ2-7
v_gene: TRBV28
d_gene: -
abundance: -
CDR3nt: TGTGCCAGCCACAGCGGCCCCCAAGAGCAGTACTTC
CDR3aa: CASHSGPQEQYF

j_gene: TRBJ1-1
v_gene: TRBV27
d_gene: -
abundance: -
CDR3nt: TGTGCCAGCATCGCCCGGTCCACTGAAGCTTTCTTT
CDR3aa: CASIARSTEAFF

j_gene: TRBJ2-3
v_gene: TRBV13
d_gene: TRBD2
abundance: -
CDR3nt: TGTGCCAGCAGCTTAGTAGCGGGAGTCTCGGATACGCAGTATTTT
CDR3aa: CASSLVAGVSDTQYF

j_gene: TRBJ1-2
v_gene: TRBV7-9
d_gene: TRBD1
abundance: -
CDR3nt: TGTGCCAGCAGCTCCTCCGGACAGGGGCCGCGCGGCTACACCTTC
CDR3aa: CASSSSGQGPRGYTF

j_gene: TRBJ2-1
v_gene: TRBV2
d_gene: TRBD2
abundance: -
CDR3nt: TGTGCCAGCAGTGATTTGCAACTAGCGGGAGGTGCCCACAATGAGCAGTTCTTC
CDR3aa: CASSDLQLAGGAHNEQFF